The 22 T cell receptor beta chains below all came from one sample that was sequenced in a study of cytomegalovirus exposure and HLA in healthy donors. A multiplex PCR was run with 60 Vbeta primers and 13 Jbeta primers. The data were produced by immunoSEQ multiplex PCR, yet TCRdb's version contains in-frame clones alone and is incomplete. The sample records roughly 140,000 clones, more than 75% being singletons. The sequencing input was PBMCs. The receptors shown here come from a female donor in good health and CMV-seronegative.

The chain links TRBV30 to TRBJ1-2; 8 bases match TRBD1. CDR3 length: 14 amino acids. V dropped 2 bases and J dropped 7; count of bases not matched to a gene: 9. CDR1 is GTSNPN and CDR2 is SVGIG in the germline V gene (reference sequence). For the CDR3, the DNA is TGTGCCTGGAGTACACTCCCAGGGGGCCGTGGCTACACCTTC. This translates into CAWSTLPGGRGYTF. Filled out from reference TRBV30 and TRBJ1-2, the complete variable domain reads SQTIHQWPATLVQPVGSPLSLECTVEGTSNPNLYWYRQAAGRGLQLLFYSVGIGQISSEVPQNLSASRPQDRQFILSSKKLLLSDSGFYLCAWSTLPGGRGYTFGSGTRLTVV.

The chain uses TRBV30 and TRBJ1-2; the match to TRBD1 covers 9 bases. V was clipped by 5 bases and J by 8 bases; unmatched bases: 9. CDR1 is GTSNPN, CDR2 SVGIG, per germline (reference sequence). This CDR3 region has 13 residues. The CDR3 region is CAWGTGWTEGYTF. The CDR3 DNA is TGTGCCTGGGGGACAGGGTGGACGGAAGGCTACACCTTC. Variable domain in full (rest from reference TRBV30 and TRBJ1-2): SQTIHQWPATLVQPVGSPLSLECTVEGTSNPNLYWYRQAAGRGLQLLFYSVGIGQISSEVPQNLSASRPQDRQFILSSKKLLLSDSGFYLCAWGTGWTEGYTFGSGTRLTVV.

The sample holds a few counts of this clone. The V gene is TRBV9, the J gene TRBJ2-1; 7 bases agree with TRBD2. CDR3 length: 17 amino acids. Germline V gene data show CDR1 as SGDLS and CDR2 as YYNGEE. Trimming at V came to 0 bases and at J to 7 bases, leaving 13 bases not matched to a gene. CDR3 in amino acids: CASSVGSGLGLRNEQFF. As DNA, the CDR3 is TGTGCCAGCAGCGTAGGATCAGGGTTGGGACTACGTAATGAGCAGTTCTTC.

The rearrangement joins TRBV11-2 to TRBJ2-7, with 8 bases aligning to TRBD1. This CDR3 is 14 amino acids long. CDR1 and CDR2 (germline): SGHAT, FQNNGV. V trimming: 5 bases; J trimming: 2 bases; junction bases outside the gene matches: 5. CDR3 loop: CASSLWDRPYEQYF. CDR3 coding DNA: TGTGCCAGCAGCCTTTGGGACAGGCCCTACGAGCAGTACTTC.

The V call is TRBV11-2, the J call TRBJ2-1, with D possibly being TRBD1 (5 bases). Germline V gene data show CDR1 as SGHAT and CDR2 as FQNNGV. Deletions cut 4 bases from V and 9 bases from J, with 22 bases between. This CDR3 region has 16 residues. Here the CDR3 reads CASSWGRDLLSGEQFF. In DNA form, the CDR3 reads TGTGCCAGCAGCTGGGGCAGAGACCTTCTCTCCGGTGAGCAGTTCTTC.

The rearrangement links TRBV2 to TRBJ1-5; D perhaps matches TRBD1 (6 bases). CDR3 length: 17 amino acids. V lost 1 base and J lost 3, with 16 bases in between. The germline V gene has CDR1 SNHLY and CDR2 FYNNEI. The CDR3 loop is CASSEVGTPGLNQPQHF. The CDR3 DNA follows: TGTGCCAGCAGTGAAGTGGGGACACCTGGACTCAATCAGCCCCAGCATTTT.

This chain joins TRBV11-3 and TRBJ2-5; 9 nucleotides agree with TRBD1. CDR1 and CDR2 (germline): SGHNT, YENEEA. There are 15 residues in the CDR3. With 5 bases clipped from V and 5 bases from J, the junction kept 9 bases outside the gene matches. The CDR3 bases are TGTGCCAGCAGCCCGGGGACAGGGAGTGGGGAGACCCAGTACTTC. Amino acids: CASSPGTGSGETQYF.

Written as DNA, the CDR3 is TGTGCCAGCAGTTATAACAGGGGGACAGATACGCAGTATTTT. Amino acids: CASSYNRGTDTQYF. The V call is TRBV6-6, the J call TRBJ2-3; 8 nucleotides agree with TRBD1. The CDR3 sequence is 14 residues long. The germline gives CDR1 MNHNY, CDR2 SVGAGI (reference sequence). V was pared by 3 bases and J by 3 bases, with 2 bases of the junction left unmatched.

This sequence joins TRBV12-5 and TRBJ1-2; weak D call: TRBD1 (5 bases). V lost 3 bases to trimming and J lost 1 base, with 9 bases between them. CDR3 length: 14 amino acids. Looked up from germline, CDR1 is LGHNT and CDR2 is FRNRAP. The CDR3 loop is CASGFGTHNYGYTF. The CDR3 DNA reads as TGTGCTAGTGGTTTTGGGACTCATAACTATGGCTACACCTTC.

The V gene is TRBV7-9, the J gene TRBJ1-4; D uncertain. In germline, CDR1 is SEHNR, CDR2 FQNEAQ (reference sequence). Deletions cut 2 bases from V and 5 bases from J, with 9 bases between. This CDR3 has 14 residues. CDR3 DNA sequence: TGTGCCAGCAGCTTACGGGGTCCCAATGAAAAACTGTTTTTT. Encoded protein: CASSLRGPNEKLFF.

The genes are TRBV30 and TRBJ1-1; D is ambiguous. The CDR3 has 11 residues. Trimming pared 4 bases from V and 7 bases from J, leaving 10 bases between. The germline V gene has CDR1 GTSNPN and CDR2 SVGIG (reference sequence). CDR3 residues: CAWTSGGEAFF. The CDR3 bases are TGTGCCTGGACTTCAGGAGGTGAAGCTTTCTTT.

V and J are TRBV4-2 and TRBJ1-1; 9 bases agree with TRBD1. With V trimmed by 0 bases and J by 5 bases, 10 bases remained unmatched. The germline gives CDR1 LGHNA, CDR2 YNFKEQ. This CDR3 has 17 amino acids. DNA of the CDR3: TGTGCCAGCAGCCAAGAAGTCGGGACAGGGACGGGAACTGAAGCTTTCTTT. Translation gives CASSQEVGTGTGTEAFF.

The chain has TRBV4-3 and TRBJ2-3; no definite D call. Germline loops: CDR1 LGHNA, CDR2 YSLEER. Trimming removed 0 bases at V and 4 bases at J, with 11 bases between. This CDR3 spans 15 amino acids. The CDR3 sequence is CASSQDGRYPDTQYF. CDR3 nucleotide sequence: TGCGCCAGCAGCCAAGACGGCAGGTACCCAGATACGCAGTATTTT.

This chain uses TRBV29-1 with TRBJ2-3; 12 bases fit TRBD2. J gave up 0 bases and V 6 bases, and 7 bases lay outside the gene matches. This CDR3 is built from 16 residues. The germline V gene encodes CDR1 SQVTM and CDR2 ANQGSEA. CDR3 in DNA: TGCAGCGTGGGGAGGGGGACTAGCGGGAGCACAGATACGCAGTATTTT. It encodes CSVGRGTSGSTDTQYF.

V gene TRBV6-6 combines with J gene TRBJ2-1; D is undetermined. The CDR3 sequence is 12 residues long. The V gene lost 6 bases and the J gene lost 7 bases, with 10 bases spanning the gap. Germline values: CDR1 MNHNY, CDR2 SVGAGI (reference sequence). The CDR3 is CASRVGQNEQFF. The CDR3 coding sequence is TGTGCCAGCAGGGTTGGCCAAAATGAGCAGTTCTTC.

The CDR3 DNA reads as TGTGCCAGCAGCCCTCGACAGGGACACTCTGGGGCCAACGTCCTGACTTTC. Protein: CASSPRQGHSGANVLTF. The chain couples TRBV7-2 to TRBJ2-6; 7 bases line up with TRBD1. This CDR3 is built from 17 residues. V trimming: 5 bases; J trimming: 0 bases; junction bases outside the gene matches: 7. The V gene's germline CDR1 is SGHTA and CDR2 FQGNSA.

The genes are TRBV5-1 and TRBJ2-6; maybe TRBD1 (5 bases). Germline V gene data show CDR1 as SGHRS and CDR2 as YFSETQ. CDR3 length: 16 residues. Trimming took off 0 bases at V and 4 bases at J, with 11 bases between the two ends. The CDR3 DNA is TGCGCCAGCAGCTTGGCCTTAGGGGCAGGGGCCAACGTCCTGACTTTC. Its protein product is CASSLALGAGANVLTF.

In this sample, this clone turned up once. The chain joins TRBV5-1 to TRBJ2-1; tentatively, D is TRBD1 (6 bases). The CDR3 consists of 17 residues. CDR1 is SGHRS and CDR2 is YFSETQ in the germline V gene. Trimming took 2 bases from V and 0 from J, leaving 15 bases between them. The CDR3 DNA follows: TGCGCCAGCAGCTTTTGGAAACAGGGCCGCTCCTACAATGAGCAGTTCTTC. As protein: CASSFWKQGRSYNEQFF. Full variable domain (missing parts from reference TRBV5-1 and TRBJ2-1): KAGVTQTPRYLIKTRGQQVTLSCSPISGHRSVSWYQQTPGQGLQFLFEYFSETQRNKGNFPGRFSGRQFSNSRSEMNVSTLELGDSALYLCASSFWKQGRSYNEQFFGPGTRLTVL.

The V call is TRBV6-1, the J call TRBJ2-2, with 7 bases fitting TRBD1. The CDR3 contains 15 residues. From germline, CDR1 is MNHNS and CDR2 SASEGT. V dropped 8 bases and J dropped 0; count of bases not matched to a gene: 6. CDR3 nucleotides: TGTGCCAGCGGATACAGGGGCTCGAACACCGGGGAGCTGTTTTTT. Protein product: CASGYRGSNTGELFF.

The chain carries TRBV27 and TRBJ2-1; D not resolved. The V end was cut by 5 bases, the J end by 2 bases, with 10 bases between. Germline loops: CDR1 MNHEY, CDR2 SMNVEV (reference sequence). The CDR3 totals 14 residues. CDR3: CASSGSVTYNEQFF. The CDR3 nucleotides are TGTGCCAGCAGTGGCTCTGTCACCTACAATGAGCAGTTCTTC.

The chain joins TRBV30 to TRBJ2-5; D ambiguous. CDR3 length: 15 amino acids. Trimming stripped 1 base from V and 2 bases from J, with 14 bases between. Germline V gene data show CDR1 as GTSNPN and CDR2 as SVGIG (reference sequence). CDR3 DNA: TGTGCCTGGAGTGCCCCCGACAAAGATCAAGAGACCCAGTACTTC. This codes for CAWSAPDKDQETQYF.

The chain couples TRBV9 to TRBJ2-5; D not resolved. The CDR3 has 14 residues. Germline CDR1 and CDR2: SGDLS and YYNGEE. Trimming took off 0 bases at V and 5 bases at J, with 11 bases between the two ends. The CDR3 protein is CASSVDQTQETQYF. The CDR3 DNA reads as TGTGCCAGCAGCGTAGACCAAACACAGGAGACCCAGTACTTC.